The clone carrying this T cell receptor (beta chain) is a singleton in its sample. The antigen is undetermined. The length of the CDR3 is 15 residues. The V end was cut by 6 bases, the J end by 2 bases, with 13 bases between. Germline V gene sequence: CDR1 MNHNS, CDR2 SASEGT. The assay ran at deep level. The data were produced by immunoSEQ multiplex PCR, yet TCRdb's version contains in-frame clones alone and is incomplete. The data show some 2,400,000 clones, 95% seen once. This record comes from a study of shared clonotypes between healthy human individuals. Study findings and constraints: Naive subsets usually exceeded memory subsets in estimated richness. A few donors had about 5.1% of their naive CD4 clonotypes in common.

The chain has TRBV6-1 and TRBJ1-4; D may be TRBD1 (6 bases). The TCR comes from a young man in good health. Sequencing used naive CD4+ T cells sorted from blood. The subset was: CD45RA+ positively selected. The CDR3 coding sequence is TGTGCCAGCAGAGACACGGGGGGCACTAATGAAAAACTGTTTTTT. It yields the protein CASRDTGGTNEKLFF.